These 23 T cell receptor beta chains were all obtained from the same sample, sequenced in a study of T cell repertoires in cytomegalovirus infection. TCRdb ran MiXCR on the reads and lists one entry per CDR3 protein. This table has around 350,000 distinct CDR3 sequences, 15% to 20% appearing once. The sequenced sample consisted of PBMCs. These TCRs come from a human donor in good health (CMV status not recorded). Some clones in this sample may be carry-over from other donors' samples.

Ten or more counts support this clonotype. The chain is built from TRBV7-2 and TRBJ2-3; TRBD2 agrees at 9 bases. The CDR3 totals 16 residues. Germline CDR1 and CDR2: SGHTA and FQGNSA. The junction had 6 bases not matched to a gene; V was cut back by 3 bases and J by 2 bases. CDR3 sequence reads: CASSFRPSGNTDTQYF. The DNA for the CDR3 is TGTGCCAGCAGCTTTCGACCTAGCGGGAACACAGATACGCAGTATTTT. Supplemented by reference TRBV7-2 and TRBJ2-3, the full variable domain reads GAGVSQSPSNKVTEKGKDVELRCDPISGHTALYWYRQSLGQGLEFLIYFQGNSAPDKSGLPSDRFSAERTGGSVSTLTIQRTQQEDSAVYLCASSFRPSGNTDTQYFGPGTRLTVL.

The rearrangement links TRBV14 to TRBJ2-1; TRBD2 matches at 8 bases. CDR3 length: 17 residues. Germline values: CDR1 SGHDN, CDR2 FVKESK. Trimming cost V 1 base and J 9 bases; bases outside gene matches: 14. The CDR3 here is CASSQAFTSGQTTEQFF. DNA of the CDR3: TGTGCCAGCAGCCAAGCATTCACTAGCGGCCAGACGACTGAGCAGTTCTTC.

The chain has TRBV20-1 and TRBJ2-5; 7 nucleotides match TRBD2. The CDR3 spans 16 residues. Germline trimming cut 1 base from V and 2 bases from J; bases unmatched to any gene: 10. The germline gives CDR1 DFQATT, CDR2 SNEGSKA (reference sequence). CDR3 DNA sequence: TGCAGTGCTAGAGGTTCCGCGGGAGTTGAACAAGAGACCCAGTACTTC. This sequence encodes CSARGSAGVEQETQYF.

The chain has TRBV20-1 and TRBJ2-7; the D gene is possibly TRBD1 (5 bases). Trimming cost V 0 bases and J 6 bases, with 12 bases left between them. CDR1 and CDR2 from the germline V gene are DFQATT and SNEGSKA (reference sequence). This CDR3 is built from 13 residues. CDR3 residues: CSAREPGWGEQYF. The DNA of the CDR3 is TGCAGTGCTAGAGAACCAGGGTGGGGCGAGCAGTACTTC.

The table lists this clonotype with a few counts. The chain joins TRBV20-1 to TRBJ1-2; D call uncertain. Germline CDR1 DFQATT, CDR2 SNEGSKA (reference sequence). Trimming stripped 5 bases from V and 4 bases from J, with 26 bases between. This CDR3 comprises 17 residues. The CDR3 protein is CSAFSRVGRNRIYGYTF. The CDR3 DNA sequence: TGCAGTGCTTTCTCTAGGGTAGGGCGAAATAGGATCTATGGCTACACCTTC.

This clonotype came up many times. The chain combines TRBV7-2 with TRBJ2-5; tentatively, D is TRBD1 (5 bases). Germline CDR1 SGHTA, CDR2 FQGNSA. The CDR3 runs 15 residues. V was cut by 1 base and J by 2 bases, with 11 bases left in between. As DNA, the CDR3 is TGTGCCAGCAGCTTAGGGGGCAGACTTCAAGAGACCCAGTACTTC. This gives the protein CASSLGGRLQETQYF.

The V call is TRBV6-4, the J call TRBJ2-1; 7 bases match TRBD1. CDR3 length equals 17 residues. Germline-derived CDR1 and CDR2 are MRHNA and SNTAGT. V was pared by 3 bases and J by 4 bases, with 12 bases of the junction left unmatched. The CDR3 region has the DNA TGTGCCAGCAGTGAGGCCCCCGGGGACAGAGATTACAATGAGCAGTTCTTC. Translation gives CASSEAPGDRDYNEQFF.

This clonotype was counted ten times or more. The chain couples TRBV7-2 to TRBJ2-3; D uncertain. The V gene's germline CDR1 is SGHTA and CDR2 FQGNSA. CDR3 size: 14 residues. Trimming shortened V by 3 bases and J by 6 bases, and 13 bases separated the two germline ends. CDR3: CASSFTPGGDTQYF. In DNA form, the CDR3 reads TGTGCCAGCAGCTTTACCCCGGGCGGCGATACGCAGTATTTT.

This clonotype has more than one count but fewer than ten. The chain carries TRBV5-1 and TRBJ2-3, with a tentative D call TRBD1 (5 bases). The CDR3 is made up of 15 amino acids. Per the germline V gene, CDR1 is SGHRS and CDR2 is YFSETQ. Trimming pared 1 base from V and 11 bases from J, leaving 20 bases between. CDR3 sequence reads: CASSLIPKHPGQQYF. CDR3 DNA sequence: TGCGCCAGCAGCTTGATACCCAAGCACCCTGGACAGCAGTATTTT.

This clonotype has only a few counts. This chain links TRBV6-2 or TRBV6-3 with TRBJ1-2; 7 bases are a match to TRBD1. The ends lost 6 bases at V and 5 bases at J; junction bases unmatched: 9. The CDR3 is made up of 14 amino acids. Germline V gene data show CDR1 as MNHEY and CDR2 as SVGEGT. The DNA for the CDR3 is TGTGCCAGCAGGACAACAGGGGCTGGATATGGCTACACCTTC. Translated, it gives CASRTTGAGYGYTF.

CDR3 sequence (DNA): TGTGCCAGCACGGGAGAGGAGACCCAGTACTTC. Translated, it gives CASTGEETQYF. The rearrangement links TRBV2 to TRBJ2-5; TRBD2 is a possible D gene (6 bases). Germline CDR1 reads SNHLY; CDR2 reads FYNNEI. The CDR3 has 11 amino acids. V lost 7 bases and J lost 5, with 8 bases in between.

The V gene is TRBV2, the J gene TRBJ2-1; D unclear. This CDR3 has 11 residues. Between the trimmed V and J ends, which lost 3 bases and 9 bases, there was a span of 6 bases. CDR1 SNHLY and CDR2 FYNNEI come from the germline V gene. The CDR3 region is CASSDRREQFF. The DNA of the CDR3 is TGTGCCAGCAGTGATCGGCGTGAGCAGTTCTTC.

At least ten counts were recorded for this clonotype. The chain uses TRBV11-3 and TRBJ2-1; D possibly uses TRBD1 or TRBD2 (5 bases each). This CDR3 has 15 residues. The germline V and J ends were trimmed by 5 bases and 2 bases, with 13 bases remaining between them. CDR1 is SGHNT and CDR2 is YENEEA in the germline V gene. CDR3 region: CASSPTGQTYNEQFF. The CDR3 coding sequence is TGTGCCAGCAGCCCGACGGGGCAGACCTACAATGAGCAGTTCTTC.

This clonotype was counted ten times or more. The chain has TRBV10-3 and TRBJ2-5, with D possibly being TRBD2 (6 bases). The CDR3 is made up of 14 amino acids. V was clipped by 6 bases and J by 3 bases, with 14 bases between them. CDR1 and CDR2 from the germline V gene are ENHRY and SYGVKD. CDR3 DNA: TGTGCCATCAGGGCGGGAAATGGGGAAGAGACCCAGTACTTC. It translates to CAIRAGNGEETQYF.

This clonotype has a count of ten or more. This chain links TRBV7-2 with TRBJ2-3; unclear D gene. The V end lost 0 bases, the J end lost 4 bases, and 11 bases lay between the germline ends. CDR1 is SGHTA, CDR2 FQGNSA, per germline. The CDR3 consists of 15 residues. The CDR3 protein is CASSLAWAFPDTQYF. The DNA of the CDR3 is TGTGCCAGCAGCTTAGCTTGGGCTTTTCCAGATACGCAGTATTTT.

CDR3 region: CASSPRQITGELFF. In DNA, the CDR3 is TGTGCCAGCAGCCCAAGACAGATCACCGGGGAGCTGTTTTTT. V gene TRBV12-3 or TRBV12-4 combines with J gene TRBJ2-2, with D possibly matching TRBD1 (5 bases). The CDR3 is 14 amino acids. V dropped 6 bases and J dropped 4 bases, with 12 bases sitting between them.

This clonotype appeared many times. J is TRBJ2-1 and V is TRBV5-4; possibly TRBD2 for D (6 bases). Germline V gene sequence: CDR1 SGHNT, CDR2 YYREEE (reference sequence). The CDR3 runs to 13 residues. Trimming removed 6 bases from V and 6 bases from J, with 13 bases in between. As DNA, the CDR3 is TGTGCCAGCACCGGGGGTTTTGTCAATGAGCAGTTCTTC. Protein sequence: CASTGGFVNEQFF.

The V gene is TRBV18, the J gene TRBJ1-2; no clear D. In germline, CDR1 is KGHSH, CDR2 LQKENI. The CDR3 covers 15 residues. V lost 1 base, J lost 8 bases, and 17 bases lay in between. CDR3 DNA sequence: TGTGCCAGCTCACCACTTCCGGACCAGGTCGCGGGCTACACCTTC. The encoded protein is CASSPLPDQVAGYTF.

This clonotype appeared many times. The chain employs TRBV6-1 and TRBJ1-1; no firm D call. The CDR3 runs to 14 residues. Trimming left V 5 bases short and J 3 bases short, with 13 bases between. The V gene's germline CDR1 is MNHNS and CDR2 SASEGT. CDR3 DNA: TGTGCCAGCAGTCGGGCGGCAGTGGACACTGAAGCTTTCTTT. Protein: CASSRAAVDTEAFF.

This clonotype was found a few times. The CDR3, as DNA: TGTGCCAGCAGCCGGGACAGGAACACTTACTATGGCTACACCTTC. The encoded protein is CASSRDRNTYYGYTF. The rearrangement uses TRBV2 and TRBJ1-2, with 8 nucleotides matching TRBD1. The germline gives CDR1 SNHLY, CDR2 FYNNEI. The CDR3 length is 15 residues. Trimming took 6 bases from V and 3 from J; bases not matched to a gene: 9.

This clonotype was counted many times. This chain links TRBV7-9 with TRBJ2-3, with a possible D match to TRBD1 (6 bases). CDR1 is SEHNR and CDR2 is FQNEAQ in the germline V gene (reference sequence). V lost 3 bases to trimming and J lost 0 bases, with 16 bases between them. The CDR3 length is 17 residues. CDR3 protein: CASSFRPWTVSTDTQYF. CDR3 in DNA: TGTGCCAGCAGCTTTAGGCCCTGGACAGTTAGCACAGATACGCAGTATTTT.

The V and J genes are TRBV4-1 and TRBJ2-7; unclear D gene. Per the germline V gene, CDR1 is MGHRA and CDR2 is YSYEKL. The ends were cut back, 1 base at V and 4 bases at J, with 8 bases in the middle. The CDR3 runs 13 residues. The CDR3 spells CASSQGPVYEQYF. CDR3 nucleotides: TGCGCCAGCAGCCAAGGCCCCGTGTACGAGCAGTACTTC.

This clonotype occurred a few times. The V call is TRBV5-4, the J call TRBJ2-7; TRBD2 agrees at 10 bases. Germline CDR1 and CDR2: SGHNT and YYREEE (reference sequence). There are 15 residues in the CDR3. V gave up 1 base and J gave up 5 bases; unmatched junction bases: 6. The CDR3 protein is CASSLWASGRNEQYF. DNA of the CDR3: TGTGCCAGCAGCTTGTGGGCTAGCGGGAGAAACGAGCAGTACTTC.